These 23 T cell receptor beta chains originate from one sample sequenced in a study of CD8+ T cells in alopecia areata. Treatment indicated: oral pan-JAK inhibitor, 5-10 mg twice daily. Following RNA extraction, reverse transcription yielded cDNA that acted as the sequencing template. The assay was immunoSEQ multiplex PCR, and TCRdb's table has in-frame clones only and misses some. The table has about 140,000 clones, roughly four fifths seen once. The specimen was CD8+ T cells sorted from blood, collected at week 4, from a patient treated with tofacitinib. The receptors originated from a human donor with alopecia areata.

This rearrangement joins TRBV5-4 to TRBJ2-5; D is undetermined. From germline, CDR1 is SGHNT and CDR2 YYREEE (reference sequence). V lost 2 bases, J lost 5 bases, and 10 bases lay in between. CDR3 length: 13 residues. The CDR3 reads CASSFSNEETQYF. The CDR3 nucleotides read TGTGCCAGCAGCTTCAGCAACGAGGAGACCCAGTACTTC.

The chain couples TRBV4-3 to TRBJ2-3; 10 nucleotides agree with TRBD1. Per the germline V gene, CDR1 is LGHNA and CDR2 is YSLEER. CDR3 size: 15 residues. Unmatched junction bases numbered 6, after V lost 4 bases and J lost 5 bases. CDR3 in DNA: TGCGCCAGCAGCCCAGACAGGGGGCTGGGAGATACGCAGTATTTT. Its translation is CASSPDRGLGDTQYF.

The chain couples TRBV4-1 to TRBJ1-1; 8 bases are shared with TRBD1. Germline V gene lookup returns CDR1 MGHRA and CDR2 YSYEKL. The CDR3 sequence is 13 residues long. V shed 1 base, J shed 6 bases, and the junction held 1 base outside the gene matches. The CDR3 nucleotides are TGCGCCAGCAGCCAAGGGGACAGGTCTGAAGCTTTCTTT. This codes for CASSQGDRSEAFF.

The V gene is TRBV27, the J gene TRBJ1-6, with D maybe TRBD1 (6 bases). The V gene's germline CDR1 is MNHEY and CDR2 SMNVEV (reference sequence). This CDR3 comprises 15 residues. The ends were cut back, 6 bases at V and 10 bases at J, with 19 bases in the middle. The CDR3 sequence is CASRTGGVGGSPLHF. The CDR3 DNA reads TGTGCCAGCAGGACAGGTGGGGTCGGAGGATCACCCCTCCACTTT.

As to this clone: The sample contains more than one DNA sequence encoding this CDR3. J is TRBJ1-1 and V is TRBV5-6, with D hard to call. Germline CDR1 is SGHDT and CDR2 is YYEEEE. The CDR3 has 13 amino acids. V lost 0 bases and J lost 1, with 4 bases in between. CDR3 in DNA: TGTGCCAGCAGCTTGGCGGGGAACACTGAAGCTTTCTTT. Protein sequence: CASSLAGNTEAFF.

A word on this clone: Other nucleotide sequences in the sample specify the same CDR3. The chain couples TRBV7-9 to TRBJ2-5; D is unresolved. Germline V gene sequence: CDR1 SEHNR, CDR2 FQNEAQ (reference sequence). The V end was cut by 6 bases, the J end by 2 bases, with 4 bases between. There are 11 residues in the CDR3. CDR3: CASSLQETQYF. CDR3 nucleotides: TGTGCCAGCAGTCTTCAAGAGACCCAGTACTTC.

This clone was recorded a few times. Here the CDR3 DNA reads TGTGCCAGCAGCCAAGATCTAGCGGGGGAGTACACAGATACGCAGTATTTT. Protein product: CASSQDLAGEYTDTQYF. The rearrangement uses TRBV14 and TRBJ2-3; 10 bases match TRBD2. V shed 0 bases and J 2 bases; nucleotides not matched to a gene: 5. CDR1 is SGHDN and CDR2 is FVKESK in the germline V gene. The CDR3 covers 17 residues. The whole variable domain, remainder taken from reference TRBV14 and TRBJ2-3, is EAGVTQFPSHSVIEKGQTVTLRCDPISGHDNLYWYRRVMGKEIKFLLHFVKESKQDESGMPNNRFLAERTGGTYSTLKVQPAELEDSGVYFCASSQDLAGEYTDTQYFGPGTRLTVL.

The V and J genes are TRBV4-2 and TRBJ2-3, with 10 nucleotides matching TRBD2. This CDR3 has 19 residues. The V segment lost 1 base and the J segment 3 bases; nucleotides outside the gene matches: 13. Germline values: CDR1 LGHNA, CDR2 YNFKEQ. CDR3 in amino acids: CASSQGIPSGGAGTDTQYF. The CDR3 DNA reads TGTGCCAGCAGCCAAGGTATACCCAGCGGGGGGGCCGGTACAGATACGCAGTATTTT.

V is TRBV7-9 and J is TRBJ2-2; no definite D call. The CDR3 extends over 15 amino acids. V lost 2 bases and J 7 bases, leaving 14 bases between the germline ends. The germline V gene encodes CDR1 SEHNR and CDR2 FQNEAQ (reference sequence). CDR3 region: CASSLILLQSGELFF. The CDR3 DNA sequence: TGTGCCAGCAGCTTAATCCTCCTACAGAGCGGGGAGCTGTTTTTT.

This chain uses TRBV6-5 with TRBJ2-7; no clear D gene. The V gene's germline CDR1 is MNHEY and CDR2 SVGAGI. V lost 0 bases, J lost 2 bases, and 14 bases lay in between. The CDR3 is 16 residues long. CDR3 residues: CASSYSSRSAAYEQYF. DNA for the CDR3: TGTGCCAGCAGTTACTCATCTCGTTCGGCGGCCTACGAGCAGTACTTC.

The V and J genes are TRBV4-2 and TRBJ2-1, with 11 bases that match TRBD2. V shed 1 base and J 8 bases; nucleotides not matched to a gene: 10. The germline gives CDR1 LGHNA, CDR2 YNFKEQ. The CDR3 has 17 residues. The CDR3 spells CASSQVLAGGPMDEQFF. The CDR3 DNA follows: TGTGCCAGCAGCCAAGTCCTAGCGGGGGGCCCTATGGATGAGCAGTTCTTC.

The chain links TRBV5-1 to TRBJ2-3; 9 positions agree with TRBD1. Trimming removed 5 bases from V and 4 bases from J; junction bases left unmatched: 8. Looked up from germline, CDR1 is SGHRS and CDR2 is YFSETQ. This CDR3 has 15 residues. CDR3 region: CASSKQGAGADTQYF. DNA of the CDR3: TGCGCCAGCAGTAAACAGGGGGCTGGAGCAGATACGCAGTATTTT.

The chain has TRBV6-1 and TRBJ2-2; 7 bases map to TRBD1. Looked up from germline, CDR1 is MNHNS and CDR2 is SASEGT. V trimming: 3 bases; J trimming: 4 bases; junction bases outside the gene matches: 2. This CDR3 spans 14 amino acids. The CDR3 loop is CASSEAGGTGELFF. For the CDR3, the DNA is TGTGCCAGCAGTGAGGCAGGGGGCACCGGGGAGCTGTTTTTT.

This clone was observed once. The J gene is TRBJ1-1, the V gene TRBV29-1; no reliable D call. The length of the CDR3 is 13 residues. Germline loops: CDR1 SQVTM, CDR2 ANQGSEA. V lost 7 bases and J lost 1, with 13 bases in between. In DNA, the CDR3 is TGCAGCGCGACCCCTATGGAGAACACTGAAGCTTTCTTT. Translated: CSATPMENTEAFF.

The J gene is TRBJ2-3, the V gene TRBV4-2; D remains ambiguous. Trimming took off 0 bases at V and 3 bases at J, with 10 bases between the two ends. This CDR3 has 15 amino acids. Germline-derived CDR1 and CDR2 are LGHNA and YNFKEQ. CDR3 in DNA: TGTGCCAGCAGCCAAGATGTACTGCTGACAGATACGCAGTATTTT. It yields the protein CASSQDVLLTDTQYF.

The table lists this clone with many counts. The chain is built from TRBV19 and TRBJ2-7, with D unresolved. Germline loops: CDR1 LNHDA, CDR2 SQIVND (reference sequence). V was shortened by 1 base and J by 6 bases, with 13 bases between the two germline ends. CDR3 size: 14 residues. This CDR3 reads CASSIAHEWGEQYF. CDR3 DNA sequence: TGTGCCAGTAGTATAGCTCACGAATGGGGCGAGCAGTACTTC.

This chain connects TRBV4-3 to TRBJ2-3; a possible D gene is TRBD2 (6 bases). This CDR3 spans 16 amino acids. CDR1 is LGHNA, CDR2 YSLEER, per germline. Trimming took off 0 bases at V and 4 bases at J, with 14 bases between the two ends. The CDR3 coding sequence is TGCGCCAGCAGCCAAGATAACCTAGGAGGGGCAGATACGCAGTATTTT. It is translated as CASSQDNLGGADTQYF.

The rearrangement uses TRBV11-2 and TRBJ2-3; tentatively, D is TRBD2 (5 bases). The CDR3 is 15 residues long. From germline, CDR1 is SGHAT and CDR2 FQNNGV. The V gene lost 1 base and the J gene lost 5 bases, with 13 bases spanning the gap. The CDR3 region has the DNA TGTGCCAGCAGCTTAGGCAGAGCGGTGATAGATACGCAGTATTTT. This sequence encodes CASSLGRAVIDTQYF.

In its sample, this clone was seen a few times. The chain uses TRBV14 and TRBJ2-1, with D unclear. Trimming removed 1 base at V and 5 bases at J, with 15 bases between. Germline CDR1 is SGHDN and CDR2 is FVKESK. This CDR3 has 16 amino acids. This chain's CDR3 is CASSQGAGRLDNEQFF. CDR3 nucleotides: TGTGCCAGCAGCCAAGGGGCCGGGCGGCTAGACAATGAGCAGTTCTTC. The full variable domain, completed using reference TRBV14 and TRBJ2-1, is EAGVTQFPSHSVIEKGQTVTLRCDPISGHDNLYWYRRVMGKEIKFLLHFVKESKQDESGMPNNRFLAERTGGTYSTLKVQPAELEDSGVYFCASSQGAGRLDNEQFFGPGTRLTVL.

J is TRBJ2-1 and V is TRBV7-9; 13 nucleotides agree with TRBD2. The CDR3 loop spans 17 amino acids. The germline V gene has CDR1 SEHNR and CDR2 FQNEAQ (reference sequence). J lost 3 bases, V lost 5 bases, and 7 bases had no gene match. CDR3 bases: TGTGCCAGCAGCCCCCCCCGACTAGCGGGGGGCTACAATGAGCAGTTCTTC. Translating it yields CASSPPRLAGGYNEQFF.

This clone has more than one count but fewer than ten. The chain has TRBV7-8 and TRBJ2-7; D not resolved. Germline V gene lookup returns CDR1 SGHVS and CDR2 FQNEAQ. The V end was cut by 1 base, the J end by 1 base, with 14 bases between. The CDR3 runs to 16 residues. CDR3 sequence reads: CASSLVFDKSSYEQYF. The CDR3 coding sequence is TGTGCCAGCAGCTTAGTTTTCGACAAGTCTTCCTACGAGCAGTACTTC.

This sequence joins TRBV27 and TRBJ1-1, with D hard to call. Trimming left V 5 bases short and J 3 bases short, with 13 bases between. This CDR3 has 14 residues. The germline V gene encodes CDR1 MNHEY and CDR2 SMNVEV (reference sequence). CDR3 nucleotides: TGTGCCAGCAGTCCCTCGGGGTGGGACACTGAAGCTTTCTTT. This sequence encodes CASSPSGWDTEAFF.

V is TRBV4-2 and J is TRBJ2-7; TRBD1 matches at 8 bases. In germline, CDR1 is LGHNA, CDR2 YNFKEQ. The CDR3 covers 15 residues. V shed 4 bases and J 3 bases; nucleotides not matched to a gene: 8. CDR3 loop: CASSPDWTGSYEQYF. The CDR3 DNA is TGTGCCAGCAGCCCCGACTGGACAGGGAGCTACGAGCAGTACTTC.